This is a list of T cell receptor beta chains from one sample in a study of blood T cell repertoires in COVID-19. The assay was immunoSEQ multiplex PCR, and TCRdb's table has in-frame clones only and misses some. This sample carries about 280,000 clones, 82% of them seen once, and the ten largest clones take more than 4%. The specimen was PBMCs or T cells enriched from blood (not recorded which). Every receptor here comes from a man aged 35 to 55 who had been exposed to COVID-19. Each CDR3 is given with its conserved first and last residue. The D gene is left open where the match is weak. Where a row states a size, it is once, few, many or the class of an expanded clone; other rows omit it.

19	NA	TRBD1	TRBJ2-7	TRBV7-6	TGTGCCAGCAGCTCAATGAGGGCGGACAGGGGGCGCCGGGGTTACGAGCAGTACTTC	CASSSMRADRGRRGYEQYF
15	NA	TRBD1	TRBJ1-3	TRBV4-1	TGCGCCAGCAGCCAATACGACAGGGCGGTTAACACCATATATTTT	CASSQYDRAVNTIYF
15	NA	TRBD1	TRBJ1-1	TRBV27	TGTGCCAGCAGTTTGCGACAGGGCTTGGACACTGAAGCTTTCTTT	CASSLRQGLDTEAFF
14	NA	NA	TRBJ1-2	TRBV7-9	TGTGCCAGCAGCCCGCCGCGGGGCTTGGGGGGCTACACCTTC	CASSPPRGLGGYTF
15	NA	NA	TRBJ1-1	TRBV5-1	TGCGCCAGCAGCTTGCGGGGGGAGGGGAACACTGAAGCTTTCTTT	CASSLRGEGNTEAFF
13	NA	NA	TRBJ2-3	TRBV19	TGTGCCAGTAGTACGTCCCGGGGTGGTACGCAGTATTTT	CASSTSRGGTQYF
14	NA	NA	TRBJ1-1	TRBV3-1/TRBV3-2	TGTGCCAGCAGCCAGGCTACCGGGGGCACTGAAGCTTTCTTT	CASSQATGGTEAFF
14	NA	NA	TRBJ1-3	TRBV7-9	TGTGCCAGCAGCTTAGGAGGACTTGGAAACACCATATATTTT	CASSLGGLGNTIYF
18	NA	NA	TRBJ1-4	TRBV18	TGTGCCAGCTCAAGCATATTAGGAATCCAGGGTTCCGGAGAAAAACTGTTTTTT	CASSSILGIQGSGEKLFF
14	NA	NA	TRBJ2-1	TRBV5-5	TGTGCCAGCAGCTTGGTTGACAGCTACAATGAGCAGTTCTTC	CASSLVDSYNEQFF
13	few	NA	TRBJ2-7	TRBV6-2/TRBV6-3	TGTGCCAGCAGTTACTCTAGTATCTACGAGCAGTACTTC	CASSYSSIYEQYF
14	NA	TRBD1	TRBJ2-7	TRBV10-3	TGTGCCATCAGTAGGGACAGGGTAAGCCACGAGCAGTACTTC	CAISRDRVSHEQYF
15	NA	NA	TRBJ1-1	TRBV5-6	TGTGCCAGCAGCTTGGTTACAGGGAGCAGGACTGAAGCTTTCTTT	CASSLVTGSRTEAFF
16	NA	NA	TRBJ2-1	TRBV7-8	TGTGCCAGCAGCTCAGCTCTAGCTGGATCCTACAATGAGCAGTTCTTC	CASSSALAGSYNEQFF
16	NA	TRBD2	TRBJ2-4	TRBV16	TGTGCCAGCAGCCAATCTCGTGGTAGCGGGAGTAACATTCAGTACTTC	CASSQSRGSGSNIQYF
14	NA	NA	TRBJ1-3	TRBV10-3	TGTGCCATCAGAATACAGGGAACTGGAAACACCATATATTTT	CAIRIQGTGNTIYF
12	once	NA	TRBJ2-7	TRBV11-3	TGTGCCAGCAGCCCGCGCTCCTACGAGCAGTACTTC	CASSPRSYEQYF
15	once	TRBD2	TRBJ2-5	TRBV6-5	TGTGCCAGCAGGGCACGGGAGGGGCCTTTTGAGACCCAGTACTTC	CASRAREGPFETQYF
13	NA	TRBD1	TRBJ2-1	TRBV13	TGTGCCAGCAGCCGGGACAGGGACAATGAGCAGTTCTTC	CASSRDRDNEQFF
13	many	NA	TRBJ2-1	TRBV19	TGTGCCAGTAGTACCTACCTTGGAGAGGAGCAGTTCTTC	CASSTYLGEEQFF
14	NA	NA	TRBJ2-7	TRBV6-5	TGTGCCAGCAAAACGACACAGGGTGCCCACGAGCAGTACTTC	CASKTTQGAHEQYF
15	few	NA	TRBJ1-3	TRBV5-1	TGCGCCAGCAGACCCCAGGGTTTGGGGGGAAACACCATATATTTT	CASRPQGLGGNTIYF
12	NA	NA	TRBJ1-2	TRBV5-1	TGCGCCAGCAGCTTGGGTAGTTTTGGCTACACCTTC	CASSLGSFGYTF
15	NA	TRBD2	TRBJ2-2	TRBV29-1	TGCAGCGTTGTTGGCGGGAGCCAGGCCACCGGGGAGCTGTTTTTT	CSVVGGSQATGELFF
13	NA	NA	TRBJ1-4	TRBV12-3/TRBV12-4	TGTGCCAGCAGTTTCCGTCTCAGGGAAAAACTGTTTTTT	CASSFRLREKLFF
17	NA	TRBD2	TRBJ2-7	TRBV5-4	TGTGCCAGCAGCTCGGGACTAGCGGTACCAAGCTCCTACGAGCAGTACTTC	CASSSGLAVPSSYEQYF